Here is one TCR beta chain with its context. Its antigen is not known. The data were obtained in a study of CD8 T cell repertoires and HIV-1 epitope variants. The overall study: Separate wells received one of Twenty-five Gag or Nef variant peptides. Broader study findings: The assay identified only TCR beta chains of antigen-proliferating T cells.

Germline lookup yields CDR1 SGDLS and CDR2 YYNGEE. The CDR3 runs to 14 residues. Losses at the gene ends were 4 bases for V and 2 bases for J; bases not matched to a gene: 3. TCRdb's copy holds only in-frame clones and misses some; the assay was immunoSEQ multiplex PCR. Seen here are 5,000 to 6,500 clones, 64% observed once, and the top ten hold 44%. The receptor comes from a male donor with HIV. The chain is built from TRBV9 and TRBJ1-1, with 9 bases lining up with TRBD1. The specimen sequenced was cultured CD8+ T cells derived from PBMCs. Here the CDR3 DNA reads TGTGCCAGCAGCTTGACAGGGGGAAACACTGAAGCTTTCTTT. Encoded protein: CASSLTGGNTEAFF.